The clone carrying this T cell receptor (beta chain) was seen more than once but under ten times. Antigen specificity is unknown. The data originate from a study of regulatory T cells in long-lasting Graves disease. The overall study: Graves' patients, diagnosed recently, had received antithyroid drugs under 3 months.

iRepertoire HTBI primers and Arm-PCR of CDR3 regions built TCR beta libraries. Authors' processing steps: Samples revealed fewer than 65 TRBV and fewer than 15 TRBJ segments. Each CDR3 protein is one row after TCRdb ran MiXCR on the multiplex PCR reads. In this record, the V and J calls reflect TCRdb's handling and not the investigators' own analysis. The sample includes 530,000 or so distinct CDR3 sequences, about 16% seen only once; the top ten take more than 10%. Study results and caveats: Shared public clonotypes totalled fewer than 3,000 in persistent patients, compared with just under 1,000 in new patients. There were preferences for TRBV28, TRBJ1-2 and TRBJ2-5 in persistent disease.

Between the trimmed V and J ends, which lost 0 bases and 5 bases, there was a span of 14 bases. The germline V gene has CDR1 GTSNPN and CDR2 SVGIG (reference sequence). The CDR3 has 14 residues. Noted time point: newly diagnosed GD, antithyroid drugs for less than 3 months. The TCR library was prepared using RNA isolated from PBMCs. These data also featured in a second study, about T cells in Graves' hyperthyroidism and ophthalmopathy.

This specimen was peripheral blood mononuclear cells (PBMCs), taken at new diagnosis, from a patient treated with antithyroid drugs. V is TRBV30 and J is TRBJ2-7; D possibly corresponds to TRBD2 (6 bases). The source of this sequence is a man younger than 35 with Graves disease. CDR3 loop: CAWSVVAGLNEQYF. CDR3 bases: TGTGCCTGGAGTGTAGTGGCGGGACTGAACGAGCAGTACTTC.